This T cell receptor beta chain was sequenced during a study of neoadjuvant anti-PD-1 for oral cavity cancer. Study-level background: Most patients had three to four biweekly doses of 3 mg/kg nivolumab before resection. Study-wide findings and caveats: After neoadjuvant nivolumab, PBMC T cell clonality was significantly higher in non-responders than responders.

Measured with immunoSEQ multiplex PCR; TCRdb has only the in-frame clones, and not every one. The sample shows some 71,000 clones, around 83% of them seen only once. To note about this clone: The antigen is not known.

These newly diagnosed stage II-IVA oral cavity squamous cell carcinoma patients had no prior systemic or radiation treatment. Patients had HPV-negative, locally advanced oral cavity squamous cell carcinoma. With 6 bases clipped from V and 4 bases from J, the junction kept 6 bases outside the gene matches. The CDR3 covers 15 residues. The V gene's germline CDR1 is MDHEN and CDR2 SYDVKM. The chain is built from TRBV28 and TRBJ1-5; 10 nucleotides line up with TRBD1. This sequence was found in a person between 40 and 79 years old with oral cavity squamous cell carcinoma. The sequencing used PBMCs, collected before nivolumab (anti-PD-1) treatment. CDR3 bases: TGTGCCAGCAGGGACGGGACAGGGGCAAATCAGCCCCAGCATTTT. This sequence encodes CASRDGTGANQPQHF.